One sample yielded the 29 T cell receptor beta chains listed below, sequenced in a study of T cell repertoires in cytomegalovirus infection. TCRdb re-derived calls from the reads in MiXCR, one entry per CDR3 protein. The repertoire includes 300,000 to 450,000 distinct CDR3 sequences, 15% to 20% of them detected once, and around 10% sits in the top ten. The sample was PBMCs. The receptors derive from a human donor in good health (CMV status not recorded). Some clones in this sample may be carry-over from other donors' samples.

This clonotype was seen only a few times. V usage is TRBV6-2 or TRBV6-3 and J usage is TRBJ2-1; TRBD1 is a possible D gene (6 bases). The length of the CDR3 is 17 residues. CDR1 is MNHEY, CDR2 SVGEGT, per germline. V was clipped by 6 bases and J by 6 bases, with 24 bases between them. DNA of the CDR3: TGTGCCAGCAGCCAACCCCCCCAGGGGCAAAGACTCAATGAGCAGTTCTTC. It codes for CASSQPPQGQRLNEQFF.

The genes are TRBV6-2 or TRBV6-3 and TRBJ2-7; D unresolved. V was clipped by 0 bases and J by 7 bases, with 19 bases between them. This CDR3 contains 16 residues. Germline lookup yields CDR1 MNHEY and CDR2 SVGEGT. The CDR3 loop reads CASSYSDPGVPQEQYF. CDR3 bases: TGTGCCAGCAGTTACTCGGATCCCGGAGTCCCCCAGGAGCAGTACTTC.

This clonotype was recorded a few times. The genes are TRBV5-6 and TRBJ2-1, with 10 bases identical to TRBD2. This CDR3 has 15 residues. The junction had 7 bases not matched to a gene; V was cut back by 1 base and J by 9 bases. Germline V gives CDR1 SGHDT, CDR2 YYEEEE. CDR3 sequence reads: CASSLPSGRASEQFF. The CDR3 region has the DNA TGTGCCAGCAGCTTGCCCAGCGGGAGGGCTAGTGAGCAGTTCTTC.

The rearrangement joins TRBV4-3 to TRBJ2-7; D not resolved. Germline-derived CDR1 and CDR2 are LGHNA and YSLEER. Trimming stripped 1 base from V and 2 bases from J, with 9 bases between. This CDR3 spans 14 amino acids. CDR3 nucleotides: TGCGCCAGCAGCCAAGGTTACGGAACCTACGAGCAGTACTTC. Translated, it gives CASSQGYGTYEQYF.

This clonotype has just a few counts. The gene calls are TRBV20-1 and TRBJ2-7; 7 positions match TRBD1. Germline CDR1 and CDR2: DFQATT and SNEGSKA (reference sequence). Germline trimming cut 4 bases from V and 7 bases from J; bases unmatched to any gene: 7. CDR3 length: 12 amino acids. The CDR3 DNA reads as TGCAGTGCTACGTCAGGGGGTTGGGAGCAGTACTTC. It encodes CSATSGGWEQYF.

This clonotype was observed at least ten times. The V gene is TRBV20-1, the J gene TRBJ2-3; 9 bases align to TRBD2. The junction had 1 base not matched to a gene; V was cut back by 0 bases and J by 0 bases. The CDR3 runs 15 residues. In germline, CDR1 is DFQATT, CDR2 SNEGSKA (reference sequence). The CDR3 is CSARDSGRSTDTQYF. DNA for the CDR3: TGCAGTGCTAGAGATAGCGGGAGAAGCACAGATACGCAGTATTTT.

This clonotype was counted many times. The CDR3 here is CASSFGGSSYNEQFF. The CDR3 nucleotides are TGTGCCAGCAGTTTTGGGGGGAGCTCCTACAATGAGCAGTTCTTC. The rearrangement joins TRBV12-3 or TRBV12-4 to TRBJ2-1; tentative D call: TRBD2 (6 bases). V lost 3 bases and J 0 bases, leaving 9 bases between the germline ends. This CDR3 has 15 residues.

The rearrangement links TRBV6-2 or TRBV6-3 to TRBJ2-1; TRBD2 aligns across 12 bases. The V segment lost 5 bases and the J segment 10 bases; nucleotides outside the gene matches: 0. The germline CDR1 and CDR2 sequences are MNHEY and SVGEGT. The CDR3 is 12 residues long. CDR3: CASSGLAGEQFF. In nucleotides, the CDR3 is TGTGCCAGCAGTGGACTAGCGGGAGAGCAGTTCTTC.

The chain combines TRBV6-8 with TRBJ1-1; weak D call: TRBD1 (6 bases). CDR1 is MNHGY, CDR2 SAAAGT, per germline. The V end lost 0 bases, the J end lost 3 bases, and 8 bases lay between the germline ends. The CDR3 loop spans 14 amino acids. The CDR3 loop reads CASSYSRQDTEAFF. The DNA for the CDR3 is TGTGCCAGCAGTTACTCGAGACAGGACACTGAAGCTTTCTTT.

This clonotype was recorded many times. The chain is built from TRBV7-2 and TRBJ1-3; the D gene is possibly TRBD1 (6 bases). V lost 5 bases and J lost 4, with 9 bases in between. Germline assignment: CDR1 SGHTA and CDR2 FQGNSA. There are 13 residues in the CDR3. The CDR3 region is CASSIDRGNTIYF. The CDR3 nucleotides read TGTGCCAGCAGCATTGACAGGGGAAACACCATATATTTT.

The V gene is TRBV20-1, the J gene TRBJ2-3; tentatively, D is TRBD1 or TRBD2 (5 bases each). The germline V gene has CDR1 DFQATT and CDR2 SNEGSKA (reference sequence). The ends were cut back, 3 bases at V and 2 bases at J, with 15 bases in the middle. CDR3 size: 15 residues. CDR3 region: CSARGPLPITDTQYF. CDR3 nucleotide sequence: TGCAGTGCTAGGGGACCCTTGCCAATCACAGATACGCAGTATTTT.

The table lists this clonotype with many counts. The chain uses TRBV7-2 and TRBJ2-7; 13 bases fit TRBD2. Unmatched junction bases numbered 16, after V lost 5 bases and J lost 0 bases. Germline lookup yields CDR1 SGHTA and CDR2 FQGNSA. This CDR3 spans 20 amino acids. CDR3 in DNA: TGTGCCAGCAGCCCCCTAGTGTACGGACTAGCGGGAGAAATCTCCTACGAGCAGTACTTC. Its translation: CASSPLVYGLAGEISYEQYF.

V usage is TRBV2 and J usage is TRBJ2-7; D uncertain. CDR3 length: 10 residues. Trimming took off 5 bases at V and 6 bases at J, with 5 bases between the two ends. Germline V gives CDR1 SNHLY, CDR2 FYNNEI. The CDR3 nucleotides are TGTGCCAGCAGTTTAGGCGAGCAGTACTTC. It translates to CASSLGEQYF.

In its sample, this clonotype was seen once. The rearrangement links TRBV12-3 or TRBV12-4 to TRBJ2-3, with unresolved D. The CDR3 has 12 residues. The germline V and J ends were trimmed by 8 bases and 9 bases, with 15 bases remaining between them. DNA of the CDR3: TGTGCCAGCGCGCGACCCTTTGAGACGCAGTATTTT. Translated: CASARPFETQYF.

A few counts support this clonotype. This chain links TRBV12-3 or TRBV12-4 with TRBJ1-2; D unclear. Trimming removed 7 bases from V and 2 bases from J, with 17 bases in between. This CDR3 region has 15 residues. CDR3 nucleotide sequence: TGTGCCAGCAAAAGGAGAGGCGGTGAGAACTATGGCTACACCTTC. It codes for CASKRRGGENYGYTF.

The chain combines TRBV20-1 with TRBJ1-2; D gene unclear. V lost 1 base, J lost 0 bases, and 9 bases lay in between. CDR3 length: 14 residues. Germline CDR1 is DFQATT and CDR2 is SNEGSKA (reference sequence). The DNA of the CDR3 is TGCAGTGCTAGAGTGGCAGGAGCTAACTATGGCTACACCTTC. Residues: CSARVAGANYGYTF.

V gene TRBV2 combines with J gene TRBJ1-1; D might be TRBD1 (6 bases). Trimming removed 6 bases at V and 1 base at J, with 12 bases between. The CDR3 is 14 residues long. CDR1 is SNHLY and CDR2 is FYNNEI in the germline V gene. The CDR3 protein is CASRQGLGNTEAFF. Written as DNA, the CDR3 is TGTGCCAGCAGACAGGGATTGGGGAACACTGAAGCTTTCTTT.

This chain connects TRBV6-1 to TRBJ2-7; D gene uncertain. Germline V gives CDR1 MNHNS, CDR2 SASEGT. V gave up 5 bases and J gave up 4 bases, with 12 bases separating them. CDR3 length: 13 amino acids. The CDR3 region is CASSHRPRYEQYF. For the CDR3, the DNA is TGTGCCAGCAGTCATCGACCGAGATACGAGCAGTACTTC.

This clonotype was seen only a few times. This chain links TRBV4-3 with TRBJ1-4; 7 nucleotides line up with TRBD1. Germline-derived CDR1 and CDR2 are LGHNA and YSLEER. Germline trimming cut 0 bases from V and 5 bases from J; bases unmatched to any gene: 6. The CDR3 consists of 16 residues. Here the CDR3 reads CASSQDGGGRNEKLFF. The CDR3 nucleotides read TGCGCCAGCAGCCAAGATGGAGGGGGCCGGAATGAAAAACTGTTTTTT.

In its sample, this clonotype was seen a few times. The rearrangement links TRBV7-2 to TRBJ1-5, with D unresolved. Germline CDR1 and CDR2: SGHTA and FQGNSA. This CDR3 has 13 amino acids. Trimming cost V 5 bases and J 4 bases, with 9 bases left between them. The CDR3 coding sequence is TGTGCCAGCAGCCTAAGACAAAATCAGCCCCAGCATTTT. Its translation: CASSLRQNQPQHF.

Many counts were recorded for this clonotype. This chain connects TRBV7-2 to TRBJ2-1; no definite D call. This CDR3 spans 13 amino acids. CDR1 is SGHTA, CDR2 FQGNSA, per germline. The V end lost 0 bases, the J end lost 7 bases, and 7 bases lay between the germline ends. CDR3 region: CASSLAPPNEQFF. The CDR3 DNA sequence: TGTGCCAGCAGCTTAGCGCCGCCTAATGAGCAGTTCTTC. Supplemented by reference TRBV7-2 and TRBJ2-1, the full variable domain reads GAGVSQSPSNKVTEKGKDVELRCDPISGHTALYWYRQSLGQGLEFLIYFQGNSAPDKSGLPSDRFSAERTGGSVSTLTIQRTQQEDSAVYLCASSLAPPNEQFFGPGTRLTVL.

This chain connects TRBV15 to TRBJ1-5; the D is unclear. V shed 2 bases and J shed 1 base, with 12 bases lying between them. The CDR3 consists of 16 residues. CDR1 and CDR2 from the germline V gene are LNHNV and YYDKDF (reference sequence). The CDR3 sequence: CATSRSIPFSNQPQHF. The CDR3 DNA follows: TGTGCCACCAGCAGATCTATCCCCTTCAGCAATCAGCCCCAGCATTTT.

This clonotype was detected ten times or more. The chain uses TRBV7-2 and TRBJ2-1; TRBD1 is a possible D gene (6 bases). CDR3 length: 12 residues. Germline V lookup: CDR1 SGHTA, CDR2 FQGNSA. Deletions cut 6 bases from V and 10 bases from J, with 13 bases between. The CDR3 DNA is TGTGCCAGCAGGCGAACAGGGAGCGAGCAGTTCTTC. It codes for CASRRTGSEQFF.

The rearrangement joins TRBV12-3 or TRBV12-4 to TRBJ2-7; D is ambiguous. The CDR3 contains 12 residues. Trimming cost V 6 bases and J 4 bases, with 10 bases left between them. CDR3 DNA: TGTGCCAGCAGCCGACCTACTTACGAGCAGTACTTC. This sequence encodes CASSRPTYEQYF.

This clonotype was counted only a few times. The chain is built from TRBV11-2 and TRBJ2-5; D gene unclear. The CDR3 extends over 14 amino acids. From germline, CDR1 is SGHAT and CDR2 FQNNGV. V shed 5 bases and J shed 2 bases, with 12 bases lying between them. Here the CDR3 reads CASSPVVQQETQYF. In DNA, the CDR3 is TGTGCCAGCAGCCCAGTAGTACAGCAAGAGACCCAGTACTTC.

In this sample, this clonotype turned up many times. The chain carries TRBV10-3 and TRBJ2-1, with a possible D match to TRBD1 (6 bases). The V end lost 8 bases, the J end lost 9 bases, and 20 bases lay between the germline ends. The CDR3 sequence is 14 residues long. Looked up from germline, CDR1 is ENHRY and CDR2 is SYGVKD. This chain's CDR3 is CAIWGGVGAGEQFF. The CDR3 DNA is TGTGCCATCTGGGGCGGAGTGGGGGCCGGTGAGCAGTTCTTC.

The J gene is TRBJ1-1, the V gene TRBV5-1; no clear D gene. Germline CDR1 and CDR2: SGHRS and YFSETQ. This CDR3 has 13 amino acids. Between the trimmed V and J ends, which lost 4 bases and 3 bases, there was a span of 10 bases. CDR3 sequence reads: CASSTNIDTEAFF. The CDR3 DNA is TGCGCCAGCAGCACCAACATAGACACTGAAGCTTTCTTT.

In DNA, the CDR3 is TGTGCCATCAGCAAGGGGACTATTAGCACAGATACGCAGTATTTT. This sequence encodes CAISKGTISTDTQYF. The J gene is TRBJ2-3, the V gene TRBV10-3; 7 nucleotides match TRBD2. The germline gives CDR1 ENHRY, CDR2 SYGVKD. The CDR3 consists of 15 residues. The V gene end was trimmed by 6 bases and the J gene end by 0 bases; junction bases not matched to a gene: 6.

This clonotype appeared many times. The CDR3 region has the DNA TGTGCCAGCAGCCCCTGGGGGTTGTCCTCCTACGAGCAGTACTTC. Its translation is CASSPWGLSSYEQYF. This chain uses TRBV6-1 with TRBJ2-7; D is tentatively TRBD1 or TRBD2 (5 bases each). This CDR3 has 15 amino acids. Germline CDR1 reads MNHNS; CDR2 reads SASEGT. The V gene lost 6 bases and the J gene lost 0 bases, with 15 bases spanning the gap.